This T cell receptor beta chain was sequenced in a study of CD4 T cells in relation to SARS-CoV-2 and coronaviruses. In the study overall: TCR beta CDR3s were sequenced after approximately ten-day antigen culture of PBMCs. Negative control cultures got HIV-1 Nef peptides or no peptide.

Profiled with immunoSEQ multiplex PCR; TCRdb holds only in-frame clones, not every one. The data contain fewer than 20,000 clones, around 75% of them singletons. Unexposed donor CD4+ T cells date from about 2011-2019, before the COVID-19 pandemic. After less than 11 days of culture, CD4+ T cells were isolated. Unexposed-donor CD4+ T cells were probed with SARS-CoV-2 S/N and four cold-coronavirus spikes, cells permitting. Turning to this clone: The antigen remains undetermined.

The TCR originated in a human donor in good health. Sequencing was carried out using CD4+ T cells from PBMCs, cultured in vitro.

CDR3 residues: CASSLGLPPGYEQFF. CDR3 DNA sequence: TGTGCCAGCAGCCTAGGACTACCCCCTGGGTATGAGCAGTTCTTC. The rearrangement joins TRBV7-3 to TRBJ2-1; possibly TRBD2 for D (6 bases). Per germline, CDR1 SGHTA and CDR2 FQGTGA. V dropped 5 bases and J dropped 8 bases, with 19 bases sitting between them. This CDR3 has 15 residues.